This TCR beta chain was sequenced in a study of blood T cell repertoires in COVID-19. Study-level information: Sites across the United States, Italy and Spain contributed samples from acute and convalescent COVID-19.

As regards this clone: Other DNA sequences in this specimen translate into the identical CDR3.

The length of the CDR3 is 14 residues. The V gene's germline CDR1 is LNHDA and CDR2 SQIVND (reference sequence). Trimming removed 3 bases from V and 2 bases from J; junction bases left unmatched: 1. Clones were sequenced by immunoSEQ multiplex PCR, and TCRdb holds only the in-frame ones, with some missing. Found here are approximately 270,000 clones, about 90% of them singletons; the top ten hold 0.95% to 1.5%. In terms of age and location, participants ranged from roughly 18 to 100 years and lived in roughly 22 US areas. The TCR was taken from a human donor in a cohort exposed to, infected with or recovered from COVID-19 (not recorded which). The donor label of this sample is uncertain. The sample consisted of PBMCs or T cells enriched from blood (not recorded which). The V call is TRBV19, the J call TRBJ2-7, with TRBD1 matching 10 bases. The chain's CDR3 is CASSIGTGAYEQYF. The CDR3 DNA reads as TGTGCCAGTAGTATCGGGACAGGGGCCTACGAGCAGTACTTC. The complete variable domain, with remaining parts taken from reference TRBV19 and TRBJ2-7, reads DGGITQSPKYLFRKEGQNVTLSCEQNLNHDAMYWYRQDPGQGLRLIYYSQIVNDFQKGDIAEGYSVSREKKESFPLTVTSAQKNPTAFYLCASSIGTGAYEQYFGPGTRLTVT.